Sequencing of this TCR beta chain was carried out in a study of blood T cell repertoires in COVID-19 (dated by TCRdb to about 2020). With regard to the full study: Samples covering the acute and convalescent phases of COVID-19 were provided by collaborators in the United States, Italy and Spain. The material from the prospective study consisted of cDNA or gDNA derived from T cells, B-cell-depleted T cells, or PBMCs. A de-identified subject ID, COVID-19 status, age in years and sex were almost always included in the sample metadata. Subjects who had been exposed to COVID-19, were actively infected with it, or had recovered from it provided the deeply sampled blood TCRbeta repertoires that made up the dataset. A freely available public database, intended as a resource for researchers studying the immune response to SARS-CoV-2, is where the repertoires were released. Samples were obtained from the ongoing ImmuneRACE study (first 160 participants) and from about 1,300 subjects provided by 6 global collaborators. Where available, HLA class I and class II types were taken from metadata supplied by the sample provider and were not determined by assay-based typing. Beyond this particular receptor, the publication reports: The amount of clinical and demographic metadata varied by source and participant and was provided uncurated.

This clone has a single count. The antigen it recognizes is unknown. Nothing much larger sits one base from this clone, and base qualities are not available. The collaborating institutions used their own protocols to collect whole blood in K2EDTA tubes. Collaborator samples were shipped for TCRbeta analysis as frozen whole blood, isolated PBMCs, or DNA extracted from either sample type. TCRbeta CDR3 regions were amplified from genomic DNA using the immunoSEQ Assay, a bias-controlled multiplex PCR. The study's own analysis went as follows. Nucleated cell counts per sample were estimated from amplification of reference gene primers within the assay. Sequence reads were collapsed and filtered to measure the absolute abundance of every unique TCRbeta CDR3 rearrangement. For each sample, productive Simpson clonality was calculated as the square root of Simpson's diversity index across productive rearrangements. TCRdb retrieved this table from immuneACCESS and kept in-frame rearrangements only. Not all clones are present; in checked studies, unresolved V genes account for under half, and no reason is known for the remainder. The DNA was the basis for D and trimming; V, J and clone size are from that table. This sample holds tens of thousands of clones; roughly 85% were observed only once. Of the sample, more than 25% is held by the ten largest clones.

The source material was peripheral blood. The TCR sequence derives from a man between 60 and 75 years old with active or convalescent COVID-19.

The DNA is as follows: TGCGCCAGCAGCCAAGCTCGGGACATATCTACAGATACGCAGTATTTT. Translated, this gives CASSQARDISTDTQYF. The V gene is TRBV4-1 and the J gene is TRBJ2-3, and possibly TRBD1, on 6 matching bases. In the germline V gene, CDR1 corresponds to MGHRA and CDR2 to YSYEKL. V lost 1 base and J lost 3 bases; the stretch between them is 14 bases long. The CDR3 runs 16 residues from the cysteine to the phenylalanine. Solely the CDR3 DNA is kept, with 48 bases framed from the first base.